These 21 T cell receptor beta chains came from one sample sequenced in a study of T cells in lung cancer brain metastases. Profiled with immunoSEQ multiplex PCR; TCRdb holds only in-frame clones, not every one. Among more than 2,500 clones, roughly 87% were seen once, and the ten largest hold less than 9.5%. Specimen: tumor tissue from the primary lung tumor. Every receptor here comes from a woman aged 55-70 years with non-small cell lung cancer.

This chain connects TRBV6-1 to TRBJ2-3; D perhaps matches TRBD1 (5 bases). The CDR3 runs to 13 residues. V gave up 6 bases and J gave up 5 bases, with 12 bases separating them. CDR1 is MNHNS, CDR2 SASEGT, per germline. The CDR3 bases are TGTGCCAGCAGGGCCCAGGGCGGAGATACGCAGTATTTT. This sequence encodes CASRAQGGDTQYF.

The gene calls are TRBV18 and TRBJ1-3; D is uncertain. V shed 0 bases and J shed 2 bases, with 2 bases lying between them. Per the germline V gene, CDR1 is KGHSH and CDR2 is LQKENI. The CDR3 totals 13 residues. The CDR3 bases are TGTGCCAGCTCACCACCTCCTGGAAACACCATATATTTT. Amino acids: CASSPPPGNTIYF.

The rearrangement links TRBV27 to TRBJ2-1; no clear D. The V gene lost 4 bases and the J gene lost 1 base, with 17 bases spanning the gap. Germline V lookup: CDR1 MNHEY, CDR2 SMNVEV (reference sequence). The CDR3 consists of 17 residues. CDR3 sequence reads: CASSSPYTGRSYNEQFF. DNA of the CDR3: TGTGCCAGCAGTTCGCCCTACACTGGACGTTCCTACAATGAGCAGTTCTTC.

V usage is TRBV5-4 and J usage is TRBJ1-6; D possibly corresponds to TRBD1 (6 bases). This CDR3 is built from 14 residues. Trimming pared 2 bases from V and 10 bases from J, leaving 13 bases between. The germline CDR1 and CDR2 sequences are SGHNT and YYREEE (reference sequence). DNA for the CDR3: TGTGCCAGCAGCTTTGGAGGGGGAGGGTCACCCCTCCACTTT. Its protein product is CASSFGGGGSPLHF.

The V and J genes are TRBV28 and TRBJ2-4, with D tentatively TRBD1 (5 bases). Germline values: CDR1 MDHEN, CDR2 SYDVKM. The CDR3 is 15 amino acids. V was trimmed by 2 bases and J by 4 bases, leaving 12 bases between them. DNA for the CDR3: TGTGCCAGCAGTTTAGCCTCTAGGGGTAAAAACATTCAGTACTTC. Translating gives CASSLASRGKNIQYF. The variable domain in full, completed from reference TRBV28 and TRBJ2-4, reads DVKVTQSSRYLVKRTGEKVFLECVQDMDHENMFWYRQDPGLGLRLIYFSYDVKMKEKGDIPEGYSVSREKKERFSLILESASTNQTSMYLCASSLASRGKNIQYFGAGTRLSVL.

The chain couples TRBV13 to TRBJ2-3, with a weak D call TRBD2 (7 bases). Trimming removed 6 bases from V and 2 bases from J, with 12 bases in between. The CDR3 runs to 14 residues. CDR1 is PRHDT and CDR2 is FYEKMQ in the germline V gene (reference sequence). CDR3 DNA: TGTGCCAGCAGGGAGCGGGGACACACAGATACGCAGTATTTT. Translation: CASRERGHTDTQYF.

This sequence joins TRBV27 and TRBJ2-2, with D unresolved. Germline CDR1 MNHEY, CDR2 SMNVEV (reference sequence). This CDR3 region has 15 residues. The V and J ends lost 2 bases and 4 bases respectively, with 11 bases between them. The CDR3 reads CASSLMGGPTGELFF. The CDR3 nucleotides are TGTGCCAGCAGTTTAATGGGCGGACCCACCGGGGAGCTGTTTTTT.

Concerning this clone itself: The sample has other DNA sequences that encode this CDR3 too. The chain recombines TRBV5-1 with TRBJ1-1, with a tentative D call TRBD1 (6 bases). Germline V gene data show CDR1 as SGHRS and CDR2 as YFSETQ. The CDR3 sequence is 15 residues long. V was shortened by 0 bases and J by 4 bases, with 13 bases between the two germline ends. Written as DNA, the CDR3 is TGCGCCAGCAGCTTGGTGCTACAGGGAGGCACTGAAGCTTTCTTT. Its protein is CASSLVLQGGTEAFF.

This chain uses TRBV5-1 with TRBJ1-2; D is unclear. Germline assignment: CDR1 SGHRS and CDR2 YFSETQ. The CDR3 is made up of 14 amino acids. V was trimmed by 0 bases and J by 2 bases, leaving 8 bases between them. CDR3 loop: CASSLGGPNYGYTF. For the CDR3, the DNA is TGCGCCAGCAGCTTGGGGGGTCCGAACTATGGCTACACCTTC.

The CDR3 DNA reads as TGTGCCAGCAGTGATCTGGGAACGAATCAGCCCCAGCATTTT. Encoded protein: CASSDLGTNQPQHF. The V call is TRBV25-1, the J call TRBJ1-5, with D hard to call. The CDR3 totals 14 residues. CDR1 is MGHDK and CDR2 is SYGVNS in the germline V gene. Trimming pared 3 bases from V and 4 bases from J, leaving 10 bases between.

The V gene is TRBV6-1, the J gene TRBJ1-5; 7 bases align to TRBD1. Losses at the gene ends were 2 bases for V and 10 bases for J; bases not matched to a gene: 8. From germline, CDR1 is MNHNS and CDR2 SASEGT. The CDR3 runs to 14 residues. CDR3 residues: CASSEQGGRYPQHF. The DNA of the CDR3 is TGTGCCAGCAGTGAACAAGGGGGCCGGTACCCCCAGCATTTT.

The J gene is TRBJ2-6, the V gene TRBV10-1; no firm D call. V lost 6 bases, J lost 0 bases, and 12 bases lay in between. In germline, CDR1 is WNHNN, CDR2 SYGVQD (reference sequence). The CDR3 runs 16 residues. The CDR3 region is CASSPGYSSGANVLTF. The CDR3 nucleotides are TGCGCCAGCAGCCCCGGATACTCCTCTGGGGCCAACGTCCTGACTTTC.

The V and J genes are TRBV6-5 and TRBJ2-3; 7 bases line up with TRBD1. Germline V gene data show CDR1 as MNHEY and CDR2 as SVGAGI. CDR3 size: 14 residues. V gave up 6 bases and J gave up 5 bases; unmatched junction bases: 8. CDR3 amino acids: CASSYRGRIDTQYF. CDR3 in DNA: TGTGCCAGCAGCTACAGGGGACGGATAGATACGCAGTATTTT.

This chain connects TRBV5-4 to TRBJ2-1; D might be TRBD2 (5 bases). The CDR3 runs 13 residues. V gave up 2 bases and J gave up 8 bases, with 11 bases separating them. Germline values: CDR1 SGHNT, CDR2 YYREEE (reference sequence). The CDR3 loop reads CASSFGSVDEQFF. CDR3 nucleotides: TGTGCCAGCAGCTTCGGTAGCGTAGATGAGCAGTTCTTC.

The rearrangement joins TRBV28 to TRBJ2-3; D unclear. In germline, CDR1 is MDHEN, CDR2 SYDVKM. This CDR3 is built from 15 residues. V shed 3 bases and J shed 6 bases, with 16 bases lying between them. The CDR3 nucleotides are TGTGCCAGCAGTTTCGGTAGGAGTTCATCTGATACGCAGTATTTT. This codes for CASSFGRSSSDTQYF.

This rearrangement joins TRBV5-4 to TRBJ2-1; D is unclear. V lost 4 bases and J 0 bases, leaving 14 bases between the germline ends. The germline V gene encodes CDR1 SGHNT and CDR2 YYREEE (reference sequence). CDR3 length: 16 residues. The CDR3 loop reads CASSPPDVRSYNEQFF. In DNA, the CDR3 is TGTGCCAGCAGCCCCCCGGATGTTCGCTCCTACAATGAGCAGTTCTTC.

This clone was seen more than once but under ten times. The chain carries TRBV15 and TRBJ1-1, with 7 positions matching TRBD1. Germline CDR1 LNHNV, CDR2 YYDKDF (reference sequence). CDR3 length equals 15 residues. After removal of 1 base from V and 1 base from J, the junction contained 3 bases not matched to a gene. The CDR3 is CATSRGGTANTEAFF. DNA of the CDR3: TGTGCCACCAGCAGAGGTGGGACAGCGAACACTGAAGCTTTCTTT.

The V gene is TRBV5-1, the J gene TRBJ2-5; no clear D gene. V shed 4 bases and J shed 1 base, with 11 bases lying between them. Germline V gene sequence: CDR1 SGHRS, CDR2 YFSETQ. The CDR3 sequence is 14 residues long. The CDR3 protein is CASSPGPVQETQYF. The CDR3 DNA follows: TGCGCCAGCAGCCCCGGGCCGGTCCAAGAGACCCAGTACTTC.

This clone was recorded once. The V and J genes are TRBV19 and TRBJ1-5; D not resolved. Germline CDR1 reads LNHDA; CDR2 reads SQIVND (reference sequence). Trimming took 3 bases from V and 0 from J, leaving 9 bases between them. This CDR3 is built from 15 residues. CDR3 coding DNA: TGTGCCAGTAGTATCCTCGGTAATAGCAATCAGCCCCAGCATTTT. Its protein product is CASSILGNSNQPQHF.

The V gene is TRBV5-1, the J gene TRBJ1-6; 8 bases map to TRBD1. This CDR3 is 17 amino acids long. Germline trimming cut 0 bases from V and 4 bases from J; bases unmatched to any gene: 6. Germline CDR1 reads SGHRS; CDR2 reads YFSETQ. In nucleotides, the CDR3 is TGCGCCAGCAGCTTGGGACAGGGACAGGATTATAATTCACCCCTCCACTTT. Amino acids: CASSLGQGQDYNSPLHF.

This chain uses TRBV6-5 with TRBJ1-1; D is unresolved. The CDR3 loop spans 12 amino acids. Germline CDR1 reads MNHEY; CDR2 reads SVGAGI. V lost 8 bases and J 1 base, leaving 8 bases between the germline ends. The CDR3 loop is CASARGNTEAFF. In DNA form, the CDR3 reads TGTGCCAGCGCCCGGGGGAACACTGAAGCTTTCTTT.